This T cell receptor (beta chain) was profiled in a study of graft-versus-host responses after intestinal transplantation. Study context: Multivisceral, liver-intestinal, or isolated intestinal grafts went to recipients.

On this clone itself: Its antigen remains unknown.

Study observations and caveats: Detected in recipient marrow were GvH clones, some of which were first observed in ileum or blood. Association was observed between peak circulating GvH clone levels and early post-transplant HvG declines. Allograft clonal ratios (graft-versus-host to host-versus-graft) were high in patients who had graft-donor T cell macrochimerism.

Sequencing was performed with immunoSEQ multiplex PCR; in TCRdb, only in-frame clones are kept and a portion is missing. The data show nearly 90,000 clones, roughly 87% seen once. The germline V gene has CDR1 WSHSY and CDR2 SAAADI. The CDR3 runs 15 residues. Trimming cost V 3 bases and J 0 bases, with 12 bases left between them. The specimen was unstimulated CD8+ T cells sorted from spleen or lymph node cells, collected before intestinal transplant. The chain recombines TRBV10-2 with TRBJ2-7; tentatively, D is TRBD1 (6 bases). The sequence derives from a human donor who received an intestinal transplant. CDR3 nucleotide sequence: TGCGCCAGCAGTGATTGGGACACCTACTCCTACGAGCAGTACTTC. It codes for CASSDWDTYSYEQYF.